The present entry profiles one TCR beta chain with its context. What it recognizes is unknown. Unique molecular identifiers featured in how the TCRbeta library was prepared. One entry per CDR3 protein results from TCRdb running MiXCR on the PCR reads. This sample has around 960,000 distinct CDR3 sequences, with about 29% found just once. The V end lost 1 base, the J end lost 4 bases, and 11 bases lay between the germline ends. The germline CDR1 and CDR2 sequences are LGHNA and YNFKEQ. The CDR3 is made up of 15 amino acids. This record comes from a study of T-cell reconstitution after alpha-beta-depleted transplantation in children. The study, taken as a whole, reports: In some patients, recipient T cells and intrathymic progenitors surviving conditioning explained high day-60 diversity. The study reportedly traced alpha-beta T cells about two months after transplant to several hundred expanded graft clones. The authors attributed T-cell counts and diversity one year after transplant mostly to newly produced T cells.

This receptor was identified in a boy less than two years old who had a stem cell transplant for SCID, so the T cells may come from the graft donor. The chain combines TRBV4-2 with TRBJ2-4; D remains unclear. The sequenced sample was PBMCs, mostly from graft donor cells, obtained 360 days after TCRalphabeta/CD19-depleted stem cell transplant. CDR3 in DNA: TGTGCCAGCAGCCAAGCGGCCCACGGTAAAAACATTCAGTACTTC. Its translation is CASSQAAHGKNIQYF.